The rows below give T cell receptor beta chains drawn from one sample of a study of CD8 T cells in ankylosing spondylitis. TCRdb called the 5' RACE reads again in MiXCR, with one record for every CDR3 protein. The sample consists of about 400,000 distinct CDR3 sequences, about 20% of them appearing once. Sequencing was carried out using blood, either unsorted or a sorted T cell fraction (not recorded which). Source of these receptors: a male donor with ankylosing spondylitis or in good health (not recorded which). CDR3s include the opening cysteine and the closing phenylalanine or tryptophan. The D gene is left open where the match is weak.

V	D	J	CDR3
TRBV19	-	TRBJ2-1	CASRGEEGHEQFF
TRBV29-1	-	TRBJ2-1	CSVLANEQFF
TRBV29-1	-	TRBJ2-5	CSVSKRNQETQYF
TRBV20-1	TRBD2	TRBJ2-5	CSARDPVRTSGYYQETQYF
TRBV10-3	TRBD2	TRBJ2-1	CAISESWGGHNEQFF
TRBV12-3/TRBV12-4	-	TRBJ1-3	CASRQGNTIYF
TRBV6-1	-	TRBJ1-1	CASRDGLTAEAFF
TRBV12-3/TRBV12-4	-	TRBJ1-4	CASTGAEANEKLFF
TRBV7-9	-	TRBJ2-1	CASSQIPTPYNEQFF
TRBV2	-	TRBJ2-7	CASRVAYEQYF
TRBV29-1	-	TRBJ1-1	CSVEGRGRAFF
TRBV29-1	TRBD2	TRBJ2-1	CSVEDSGGANEQFF
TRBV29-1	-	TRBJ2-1	CSVVGGNNEQFF
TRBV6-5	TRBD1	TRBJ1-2	CASSYWDSDYGYTF
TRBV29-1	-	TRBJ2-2	CSVAAPNTGELFF
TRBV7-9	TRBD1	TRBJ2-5	CASSWEGTGEETQYF
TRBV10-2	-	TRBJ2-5	CASSESSKKDQETQYF
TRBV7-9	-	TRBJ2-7	CASSSNRDGTYEQYF
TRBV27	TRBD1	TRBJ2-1	CASTLTGNNEQFF
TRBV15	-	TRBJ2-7	CATSKSVGDTPYEQYF
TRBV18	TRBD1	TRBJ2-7	CASSPGTGPLNNEQYF
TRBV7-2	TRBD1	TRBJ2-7	CASSLRTGGFSEQYF
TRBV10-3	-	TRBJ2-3	CAISETGGTGSDTQYF
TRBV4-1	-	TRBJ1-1	CASSQEERSVVNTEAFF
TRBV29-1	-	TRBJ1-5	CSVEGGQEVVGNQPQHF
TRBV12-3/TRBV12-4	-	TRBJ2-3	CASRLAGDTQYF